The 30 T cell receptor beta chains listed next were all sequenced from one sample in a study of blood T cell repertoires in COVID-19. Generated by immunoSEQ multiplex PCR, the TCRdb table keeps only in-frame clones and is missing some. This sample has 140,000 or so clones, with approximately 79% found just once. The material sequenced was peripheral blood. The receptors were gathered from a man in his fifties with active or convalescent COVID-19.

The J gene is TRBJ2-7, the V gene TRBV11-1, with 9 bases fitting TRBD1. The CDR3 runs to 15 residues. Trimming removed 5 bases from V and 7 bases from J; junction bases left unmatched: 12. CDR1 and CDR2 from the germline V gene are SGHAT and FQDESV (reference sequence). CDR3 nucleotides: TGTGCCAGCAGCAAAGGGACAGGGACTAACTGGGAGCAGTACTTC. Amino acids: CASSKGTGTNWEQYF.

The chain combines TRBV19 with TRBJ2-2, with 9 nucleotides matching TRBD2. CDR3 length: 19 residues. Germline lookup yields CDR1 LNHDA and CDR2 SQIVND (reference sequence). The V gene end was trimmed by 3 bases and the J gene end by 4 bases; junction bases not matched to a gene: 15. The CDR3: CASSIRAGGPSFGTGELFF. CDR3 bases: TGTGCCAGTAGTATCCGGGCGGGAGGGCCGAGTTTTGGCACCGGGGAGCTGTTTTTT.

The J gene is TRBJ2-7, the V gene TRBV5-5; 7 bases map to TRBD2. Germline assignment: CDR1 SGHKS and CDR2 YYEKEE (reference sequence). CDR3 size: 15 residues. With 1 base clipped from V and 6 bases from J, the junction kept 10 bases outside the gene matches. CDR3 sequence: CASSLWASGPGEQYF. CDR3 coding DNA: TGTGCCAGCAGCTTGTGGGCTAGCGGCCCCGGCGAGCAGTACTTC. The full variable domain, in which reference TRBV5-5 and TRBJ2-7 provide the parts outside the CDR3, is DAGVTQSPTHLIKTRGQQVTLRCSPISGHKSVSWYQQVLGQGPQFIFQYYEKEERGRGNFPDRFSARQFPNYSSELNVNALLLGDSALYLCASSLWASGPGEQYFGPGTRLTVT.

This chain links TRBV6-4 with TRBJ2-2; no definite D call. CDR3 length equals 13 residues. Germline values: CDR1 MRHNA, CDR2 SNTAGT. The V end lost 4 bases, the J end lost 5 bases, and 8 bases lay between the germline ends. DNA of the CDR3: TGTGCCAGCAGTGTCGACTGGACCGGGGAGCTGTTTTTT. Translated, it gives CASSVDWTGELFF.

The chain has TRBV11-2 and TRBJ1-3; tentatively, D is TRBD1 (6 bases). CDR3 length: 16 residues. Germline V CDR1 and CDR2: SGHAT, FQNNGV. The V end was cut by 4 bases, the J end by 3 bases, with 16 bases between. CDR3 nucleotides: TGTGCCAGCAGCTCTTTTACAGGGAGAGTTGGAAACACCATATATTTT. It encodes CASSSFTGRVGNTIYF.

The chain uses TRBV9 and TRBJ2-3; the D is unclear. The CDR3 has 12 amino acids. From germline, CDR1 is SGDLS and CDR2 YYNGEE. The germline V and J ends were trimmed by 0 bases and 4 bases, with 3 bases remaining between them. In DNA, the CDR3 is TGTGCCAGCAGCGTAGCAGCAGATACGCAGTATTTT. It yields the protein CASSVAADTQYF.

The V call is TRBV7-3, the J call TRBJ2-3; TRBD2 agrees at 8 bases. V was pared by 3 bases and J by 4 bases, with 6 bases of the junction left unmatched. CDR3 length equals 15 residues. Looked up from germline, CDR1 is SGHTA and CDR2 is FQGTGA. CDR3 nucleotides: TGTGCCAGCAGCTTTGGCGGGAGGTGGTCAGATACGCAGTATTTT. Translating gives CASSFGGRWSDTQYF.

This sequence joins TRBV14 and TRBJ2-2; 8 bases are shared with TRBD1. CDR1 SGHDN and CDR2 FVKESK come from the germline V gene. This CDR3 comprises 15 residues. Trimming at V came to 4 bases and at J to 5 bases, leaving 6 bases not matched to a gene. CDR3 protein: CASSPQNRGTGELFF. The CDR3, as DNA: TGTGCCAGCAGCCCCCAGAACAGGGGGACCGGGGAGCTGTTTTTT.

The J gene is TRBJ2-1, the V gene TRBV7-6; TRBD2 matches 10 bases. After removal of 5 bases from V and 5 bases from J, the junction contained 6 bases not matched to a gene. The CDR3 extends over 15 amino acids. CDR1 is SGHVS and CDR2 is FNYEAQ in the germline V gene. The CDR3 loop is CASSQSGRDHNEQFF. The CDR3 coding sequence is TGTGCCAGCAGCCAGAGCGGGAGGGATCACAATGAGCAGTTCTTC.

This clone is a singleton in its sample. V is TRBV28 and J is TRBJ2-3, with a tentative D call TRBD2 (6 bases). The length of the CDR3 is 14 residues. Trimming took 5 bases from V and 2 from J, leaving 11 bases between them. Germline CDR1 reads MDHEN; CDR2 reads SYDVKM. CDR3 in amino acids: CASSPGLSTDTQYF. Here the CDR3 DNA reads TGTGCCAGCAGTCCGGGACTCTCCACAGATACGCAGTATTTT.

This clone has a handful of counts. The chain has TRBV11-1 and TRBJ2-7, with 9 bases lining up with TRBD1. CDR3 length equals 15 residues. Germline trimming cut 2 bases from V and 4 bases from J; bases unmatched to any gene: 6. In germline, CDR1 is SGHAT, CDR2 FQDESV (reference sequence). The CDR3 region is CASSLSGQGVYEQYF. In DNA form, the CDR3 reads TGTGCCAGCAGCTTATCGGGACAGGGAGTATACGAGCAGTACTTC.

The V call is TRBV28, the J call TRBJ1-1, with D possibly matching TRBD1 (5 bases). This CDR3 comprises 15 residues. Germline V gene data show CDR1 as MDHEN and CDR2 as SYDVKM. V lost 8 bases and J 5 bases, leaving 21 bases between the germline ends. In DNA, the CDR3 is TGTGCCAGCGCTCCCCTCGGGGGGGTTTCGACTGAAGCTTTCTTT. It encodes CASAPLGGVSTEAFF.

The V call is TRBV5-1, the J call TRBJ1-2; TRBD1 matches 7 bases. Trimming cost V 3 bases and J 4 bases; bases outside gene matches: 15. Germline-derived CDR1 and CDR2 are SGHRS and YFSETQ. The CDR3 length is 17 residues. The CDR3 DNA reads TGCGCCAGCAGCTCCGAGCCGGGACAGATAATGGGCTATGGCTACACCTTC. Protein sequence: CASSSEPGQIMGYGYTF.

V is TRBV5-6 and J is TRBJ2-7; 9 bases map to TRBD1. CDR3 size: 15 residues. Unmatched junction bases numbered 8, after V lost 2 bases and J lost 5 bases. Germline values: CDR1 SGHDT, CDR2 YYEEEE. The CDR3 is CASSFGQGTGDEQYF. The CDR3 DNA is TGTGCCAGCAGCTTTGGACAGGGGACGGGAGACGAGCAGTACTTC.

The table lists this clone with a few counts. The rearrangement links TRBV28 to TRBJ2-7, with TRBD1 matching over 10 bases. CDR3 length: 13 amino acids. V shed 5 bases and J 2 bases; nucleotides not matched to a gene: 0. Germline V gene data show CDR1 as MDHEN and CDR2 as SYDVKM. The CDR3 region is CASSDRGPYEQYF. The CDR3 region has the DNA TGTGCCAGCAGTGACAGGGGGCCCTACGAGCAGTACTTC.

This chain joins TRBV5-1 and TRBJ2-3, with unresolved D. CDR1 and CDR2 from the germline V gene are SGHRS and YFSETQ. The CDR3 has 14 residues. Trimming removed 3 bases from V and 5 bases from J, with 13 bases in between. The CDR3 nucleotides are TGCGCCAGCAGCTCCCTGAGACTGGTAGATACGCAGTATTTT. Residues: CASSSLRLVDTQYF.

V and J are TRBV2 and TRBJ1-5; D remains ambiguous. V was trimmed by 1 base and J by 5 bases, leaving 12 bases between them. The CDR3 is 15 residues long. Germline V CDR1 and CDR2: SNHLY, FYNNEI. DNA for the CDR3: TGTGCCAGCAGTGAAGAGGGAGTTGGGGATCAGCCCCAGCATTTT. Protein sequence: CASSEEGVGDQPQHF.

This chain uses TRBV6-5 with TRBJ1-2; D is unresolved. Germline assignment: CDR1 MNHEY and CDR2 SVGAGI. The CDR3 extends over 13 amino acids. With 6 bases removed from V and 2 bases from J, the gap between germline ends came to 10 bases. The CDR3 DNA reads TGTGCCAGCAGGCCCGGTAGAAACTATGGCTACACCTTC. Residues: CASRPGRNYGYTF.

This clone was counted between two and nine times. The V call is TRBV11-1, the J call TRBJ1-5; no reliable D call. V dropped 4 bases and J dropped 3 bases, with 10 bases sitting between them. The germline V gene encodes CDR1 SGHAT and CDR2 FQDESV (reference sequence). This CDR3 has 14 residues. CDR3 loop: CASSSNGNNQPQHF. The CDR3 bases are TGTGCCAGCAGCTCCAATGGCAACAATCAGCCCCAGCATTTT.

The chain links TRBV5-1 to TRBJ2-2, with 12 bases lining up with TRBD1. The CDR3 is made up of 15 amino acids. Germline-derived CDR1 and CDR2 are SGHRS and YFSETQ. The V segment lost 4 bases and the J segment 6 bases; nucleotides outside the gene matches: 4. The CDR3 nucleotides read TGCGCCAGCAGCGTGGGACAGGGGGCCGCCGGGGAGCTGTTTTTT. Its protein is CASSVGQGAAGELFF.

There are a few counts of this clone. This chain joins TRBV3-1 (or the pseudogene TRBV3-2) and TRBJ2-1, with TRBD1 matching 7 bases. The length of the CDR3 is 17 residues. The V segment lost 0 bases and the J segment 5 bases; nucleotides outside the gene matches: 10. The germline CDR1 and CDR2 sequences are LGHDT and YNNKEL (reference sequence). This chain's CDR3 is CASSQEWGTAFNNEQFF. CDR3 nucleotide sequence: TGTGCCAGCAGCCAAGAATGGGGGACAGCGTTTAACAATGAGCAGTTCTTC.

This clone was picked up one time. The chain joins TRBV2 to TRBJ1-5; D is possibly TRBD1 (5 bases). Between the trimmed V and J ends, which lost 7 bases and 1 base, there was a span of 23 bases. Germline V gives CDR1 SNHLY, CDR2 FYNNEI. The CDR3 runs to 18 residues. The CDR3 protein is CASMGGRPPPWSNQPQHF. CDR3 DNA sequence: TGTGCCAGCATGGGGGGACGGCCTCCCCCGTGGAGCAATCAGCCCCAGCATTTT.

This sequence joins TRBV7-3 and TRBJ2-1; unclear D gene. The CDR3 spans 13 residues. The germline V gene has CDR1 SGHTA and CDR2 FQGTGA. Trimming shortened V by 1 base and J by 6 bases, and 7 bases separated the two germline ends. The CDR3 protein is CASSLSLVNEQFF. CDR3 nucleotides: TGTGCCAGCAGCTTAAGCCTAGTCAATGAGCAGTTCTTC.

The CDR3 spells CASSSRINRDRGQETQYF. CDR3 nucleotides: TGTGCCAGCAGCTCACGAATCAACCGGGACAGGGGACAAGAGACCCAGTACTTC. The chain carries TRBV11-3 and TRBJ2-5, with 10 positions matching TRBD1. The CDR3 contains 18 residues. Germline CDR1 SGHNT, CDR2 YENEEA. The ends lost 4 bases at V and 2 bases at J; junction bases unmatched: 13.

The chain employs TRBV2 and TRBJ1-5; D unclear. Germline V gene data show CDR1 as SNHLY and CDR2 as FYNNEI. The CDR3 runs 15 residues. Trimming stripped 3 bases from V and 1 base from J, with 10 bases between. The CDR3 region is CASSDGVSSNQPQHF. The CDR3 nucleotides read TGTGCCAGCAGTGACGGGGTATCGAGCAATCAGCCCCAGCATTTT.

CDR3 sequence reads: CASSRTGGRGYTF. In DNA form, the CDR3 reads TGTGCCAGCAGCCGGACAGGGGGCCGCGGCTACACCTTC. The genes are TRBV12-3 or TRBV12-4 and TRBJ1-2; 11 positions match TRBD1. The length of the CDR3 is 13 residues. V dropped 6 bases and J dropped 8; count of bases not matched to a gene: 5.

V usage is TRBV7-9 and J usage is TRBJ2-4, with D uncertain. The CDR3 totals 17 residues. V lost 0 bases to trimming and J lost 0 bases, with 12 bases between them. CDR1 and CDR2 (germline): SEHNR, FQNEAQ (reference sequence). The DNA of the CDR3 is TGTGCCAGCAGCTTAGCCCCCCCAGGCCTAGCCAAAAACATTCAGTACTTC. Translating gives CASSLAPPGLAKNIQYF.

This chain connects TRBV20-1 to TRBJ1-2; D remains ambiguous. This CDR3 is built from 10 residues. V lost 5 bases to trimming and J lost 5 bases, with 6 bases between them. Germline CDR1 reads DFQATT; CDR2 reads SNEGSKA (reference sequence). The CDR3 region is CSAGEYGYTF. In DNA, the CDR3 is TGCAGTGCTGGGGAGTATGGCTACACCTTC.

The CDR3 loop reads CASRKTGTSENTGELFF. CDR3 coding DNA: TGTGCCAGCAGGAAAACCGGGACTAGCGAGAACACCGGGGAGCTGTTTTTT. This chain uses TRBV4-2 with TRBJ2-2; 10 nucleotides match TRBD2. This CDR3 spans 17 amino acids. V lost 6 bases, J lost 1 base, and 8 bases stayed unmatched. The V gene's germline CDR1 is LGHNA and CDR2 YNFKEQ.

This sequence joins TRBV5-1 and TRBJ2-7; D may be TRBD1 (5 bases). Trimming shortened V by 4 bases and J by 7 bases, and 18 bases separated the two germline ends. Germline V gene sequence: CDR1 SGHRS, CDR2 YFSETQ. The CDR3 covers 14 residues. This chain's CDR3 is CASSLPLQGEEQYF. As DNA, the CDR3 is TGCGCCAGCAGCCTCCCCCTTCAGGGCGAGGAGCAGTACTTC.